This is a list of T cell receptor beta chains from one sample in a study of control samples from healthy donors and cancer patients. Here immunoSEQ multiplex PCR was the method, and the copy in TCRdb shows in-frame clones only, minus some. The table shows around 170,000 clones, with around nine tenths occurring only once. The sample comprised blood. These receptor sequences come from a woman in her twenties or thirties in good health. Both conserved end residues are part of each CDR3. The D gene is left open where the match is weak. Size is omitted from some rows. Given values are once, few, many or a class for expanded clones.

>NA|NA|TRBV7-2|TRBJ1-2
CASTPHPQPNYGYTF
TGTGCCAGCACCCCACACCCCCAACCTAACTATGGCTACACCTTC
>TRBD1|NA|TRBV19|TRBJ1-4
CASSLHRDRGDEKLFF
TGTGCCAGTAGCCTACACCGGGACAGGGGGGATGAAAAACTGTTTTTT
>TRBD1|few|TRBV19|TRBJ1-5
CASSLGTGKRVGGWQPQHF
TGTGCCAGTAGTCTCGGGACAGGGAAGCGGGTTGGAGGTTGGCAGCCCCAGCATTTT
>NA|NA|TRBV30|TRBJ1-1
CAWSSGARMNTEAFF
TGTGCCTGGAGTAGCGGGGCCCGAATGAACACTGAAGCTTTCTTT
>NA|many|TRBV5-5|TRBJ1-1
CASSLKRDNTEAFF
TGTGCCAGCAGCTTGAAGCGTGATAACACTGAAGCTTTCTTT
>TRBD1|NA|TRBV5-4|TRBJ2-7
CASSVRTGGLGEQYF
TGTGCCAGCAGCGTGAGGACAGGGGGTCTTGGCGAGCAGTACTTC
>NA|NA|TRBV12-3/TRBV12-4|TRBJ1-4
CASRGDPGEKLFF
TGTGCCAGCAGAGGGGACCCGGGTGAAAAACTGTTTTTT
>NA|NA|TRBV6-6|TRBJ2-7
CASSGNAYEQYF
TGTGCCAGCAGCGGGAATGCCTACGAGCAGTACTTC
>NA|NA|TRBV7-2|TRBJ1-2
CASSLNPPGANYGYTF
TGTGCCAGCAGCTTAAACCCCCCGGGAGCTAACTATGGCTACACCTTC
>NA|NA|TRBV5-1|TRBJ2-7
CASSLGDPYEQYF
TGCGCCAGCAGCTTGGGTGACCCCTACGAGCAGTACTTC
>NA|NA|TRBV5-1|TRBJ2-1
CASTDVSNEQFF
TGCGCCAGCACCGATGTAAGCAATGAGCAGTTCTTC
>TRBD1|once|TRBV2|TRBJ1-2
CASSRQGRVDYGYTF
TGTGCCAGCAGCAGACAGGGGAGGGTTGACTATGGCTACACCTTC
>NA|NA|TRBV11-1|TRBJ2-7
CASSHGDRREQYF
TGTGCCAGCAGCCATGGGGACCGCCGGGAGCAGTACTTC
>TRBD2|NA|TRBV5-1|TRBJ2-3
CASSLNLLAGGRADTQYF
TGCGCCAGCAGCCTAAACTTACTAGCGGGGGGGCGCGCAGATACGCAGTATTTT
>TRBD2|NA|TRBV18|TRBJ2-1
CASSPLTSGSGEQFF
TGTGCCAGCTCACCTTTGACTAGCGGGAGCGGAGAGCAGTTCTTC
>NA|NA|TRBV27|TRBJ2-1
CASRFRREWLDEQFF
TGTGCCAGCCGCTTTAGACGGGAGTGGTTAGATGAGCAGTTCTTC
>NA|NA|TRBV24-1|TRBJ1-2
CATSDVGTAYGYTF
TGTGCCACCAGTGATGTCGGGACCGCCTATGGCTACACCTTC
>TRBD1|NA|TRBV19|TRBJ2-5
CASSQGTGGGTQYF
TGTGCCAGTAGTCAGGGAACAGGGGGTGGGACCCAGTACTTC
>NA|NA|TRBV30|TRBJ2-5
CAWRVGLVTQYF
TGTGCCTGGAGGGTGGGTCTGGTGACCCAGTACTTC
>NA|NA|TRBV6-1|TRBJ2-3
CASSEEIFQGGRSDTQYF
TGTGCCAGCAGTGAAGAAATCTTTCAGGGAGGTCGGTCAGATACGCAGTATTTT
>NA|NA|TRBV11-3|TRBJ1-5
CASSLGLAGPLVSNQPQHF
TGTGCCAGCAGCTTGGGCTTGGCAGGTCCTCTAGTTAGCAATCAGCCCCAGCATTTT
>NA|NA|TRBV9|TRBJ2-5
CASSTQGLQYF
TGTGCCAGCAGCACTCAGGGATTGCAGTACTTC
>NA|NA|TRBV6-6|TRBJ2-1
CASSLTVGASYNEQFF
TGTGCCAGCAGTCTTACGGTGGGGGCCTCCTACAATGAGCAGTTCTTC
>TRBD2|NA|TRBV6-5|TRBJ2-7
CASSYGGRVAEQYF
TGTGCCAGCAGTTACGGAGGGAGGGTTGCTGAGCAGTACTTC
>TRBD2|NA|TRBV3-1/TRBV3-2|TRBJ2-3
CASSHLSGGTDTQYF
TGTGCCAGCAGCCATCTAAGCGGGGGCACAGATACGCAGTATTTT
>TRBD1|NA|TRBV7-9|TRBJ1-2
CASSPTGDLGGYTF
TGTGCCAGCAGCCCGACAGGGGATTTAGGGGGCTACACCTTC
>NA|once|TRBV7-9|TRBJ2-5
CASSLRAGRETQYF
TGTGCCAGCAGCTTAAGGGCGGGAAGAGAGACCCAGTACTTC
>NA|NA|TRBV2|TRBJ2-2
CASSWAGSTGELFF
TGTGCCAGCAGTTGGGCAGGGTCCACCGGGGAGCTGTTTTTT
>NA|NA|TRBV12-3/TRBV12-4|TRBJ2-7
CASGVTGAYEQYF
TGTGCCAGCGGGGTGACTGGGGCCTACGAGCAGTACTTC
>NA|NA|TRBV5-1|TRBJ1-6
CASSLGQLNSPLHF
TGCGCCAGCAGCTTGGGACAGCTCAATTCACCCCTCCACTTT
>TRBD1|NA|TRBV6-5|TRBJ1-2
CASSTGTAINYGYTF
TGTGCCAGCAGTACCGGGACAGCTATTAACTATGGCTACACCTTC
>NA|NA|TRBV25-1|TRBJ1-4
CASSELRVGSEKLFF
TGTGCCAGCAGTGAACTCAGGGTGGGGTCTGAAAAACTGTTTTTT
>NA|NA|TRBV4-1|TRBJ2-2
CASSQGLGANTGELFF
TGCGCCAGCAGCCAAGGACTAGGCGCGAACACCGGGGAGCTGTTTTTT
>TRBD1|NA|TRBV9|TRBJ2-3
CASSHRGRLGTDTQYF
TGTGCCAGCAGCCACAGGGGCCGCCTAGGCACAGATACGCAGTATTTT
>NA|NA|TRBV6-5|TRBJ1-4
CASSTAVNSEKLFF
TGTGCCAGCAGTACCGCCGTGAACAGTGAAAAACTGTTTTTT
>TRBD1|NA|TRBV11-2|TRBJ2-6
CASSKGDRAHSGANVLTF
TGTGCCAGCAGCAAAGGGGACAGGGCTCACTCTGGGGCCAACGTCCTGACTTTC
>TRBD2|NA|TRBV27|TRBJ2-5
CASSLEGGLAGVETQYF
TGTGCCAGCAGTTTGGAAGGCGGGCTAGCGGGAGTTGAGACCCAGTACTTC
>NA|NA|TRBV29-1|TRBJ1-1
CSGGRNTEAFF
TGCAGCGGAGGGCGGAACACTGAAGCTTTCTTT
>NA|NA|TRBV3-1/TRBV3-2|TRBJ1-6
CASSQKQDSSPLHF
TGTGCCAGCAGCCAGAAACAGGATAGTTCACCCCTCCACTTT
>NA|NA|TRBV6-5|TRBJ1-2
CASRGPRGYTF
TGTGCCAGCAGAGGGCCGCGTGGCTACACCTTC
>TRBD1|NA|TRBV6-5|TRBJ2-7
CASRFPGTGGGEQYF
TGTGCCAGCAGGTTCCCTGGGACAGGCGGTGGCGAGCAGTACTTC
>NA|NA|TRBV6-4|TRBJ1-2
CASSGGRDGYTF
TGTGCCAGCAGTGGAGGCAGGGACGGCTACACCTTC
>TRBD1|many|TRBV29-1|TRBJ1-2
CSATGTGYDYGYTF
TGCAGCGCCACCGGGACAGGGTATGACTATGGCTACACCTTC
>NA|NA|TRBV5-1|TRBJ1-1
CASSWVVGTEAFF
TGCGCCAGCAGCTGGGTCGTGGGCACTGAAGCTTTCTTT
>NA|NA|TRBV28|TRBJ1-2
CASTGPEGYTF
TGTGCCAGCACCGGACCGGAGGGCTACACCTTC
>NA|NA|TRBV2|TRBJ2-5
CASSGLKVGTQYF
TGTGCCAGCAGCGGCCTCAAGGTTGGGACCCAGTACTTC
>NA|NA|TRBV11-2|TRBJ1-1
CASTAPALDTEAFF
TGTGCCAGCACCGCGCCGGCGTTGGACACTGAAGCTTTCTTT
>NA|NA|TRBV11-2|TRBJ1-2
CASSFSYGRAYGYTF
TGTGCCAGCAGCTTTAGTTATGGCAGGGCCTATGGCTACACCTTC
>NA|NA|TRBV18|TRBJ2-5
CASSPRVETQYF
TGTGCCAGCTCACCACGGGTCGAGACCCAGTACTTC
>NA|NA|TRBV5-1|TRBJ1-1
CASSLESSNTEAFF
TGCGCCAGCAGCTTGGAGAGTTCGAACACTGAAGCTTTCTTT
>NA|NA|TRBV7-9|TRBJ1-4
CASSNSRDEKLFF
TGTGCCAGCAGTAACAGCAGGGATGAAAAACTGTTTTTT
>NA|NA|TRBV13|TRBJ1-6
CASSLGAGVGNSPLHF
TGTGCCAGCAGCTTAGGGGCAGGGGTGGGTAATTCACCCCTCCACTTT
>NA|NA|TRBV30|TRBJ1-4
CAWSVGFEKLFF
TGTGCCTGGAGTGTAGGGTTTGAAAAACTGTTTTTT
>NA|NA|TRBV24-1|TRBJ1-5
CATSDLTNQPQHF
TGTGCCACCAGTGATTTGACCAATCAGCCCCAGCATTTT
>TRBD1|NA|TRBV29-1|TRBJ1-4
CSVQGGNEKLFF
TGCAGCGTCCAGGGGGGGAATGAAAAACTGTTTTTT